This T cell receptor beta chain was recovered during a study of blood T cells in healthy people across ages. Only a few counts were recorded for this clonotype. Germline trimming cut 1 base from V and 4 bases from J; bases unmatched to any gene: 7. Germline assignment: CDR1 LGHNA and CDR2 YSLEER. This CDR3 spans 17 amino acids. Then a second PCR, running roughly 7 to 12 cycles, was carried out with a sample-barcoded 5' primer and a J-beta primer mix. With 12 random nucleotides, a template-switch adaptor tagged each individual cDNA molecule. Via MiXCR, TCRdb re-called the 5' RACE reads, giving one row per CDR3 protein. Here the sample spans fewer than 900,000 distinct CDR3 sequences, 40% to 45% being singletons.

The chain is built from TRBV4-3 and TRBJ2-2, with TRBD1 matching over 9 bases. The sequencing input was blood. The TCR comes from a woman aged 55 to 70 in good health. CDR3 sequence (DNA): TGCGCCAGCAGCCAAGGGTTACAGGGGGCCAGCACCGGGGAGCTGTTTTTT. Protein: CASSQGLQGASTGELFF.